This T cell receptor (beta chain) was recovered during a study of control samples from healthy donors and cancer patients. Data came from immunoSEQ multiplex PCR; TCRdb stores just in-frame clones and leaves some out. Of about 160,000 clones in the sample, roughly 90% were seen once. Sample: blood. The TCR was taken from a man under 40 in good health.

CDR3 sequence reads: CASSIVTGELFF. In DNA, the CDR3 is TGTGCCAGCAGTATTGTTACCGGGGAGCTGTTTTTT. The J gene is TRBJ2-2, the V gene TRBV28, with D uncertain. Germline values: CDR1 MDHEN, CDR2 SYDVKM. V shed 5 bases and J shed 5 bases, with 6 bases lying between them. CDR3 length: 12 amino acids.